This T cell receptor (beta chain) was recorded in a study of cytomegalovirus exposure and HLA in healthy donors. General study results and limits: Most sequenced TCRs were rare (though some public TCRs occurred in many donors). A few chains linked to CMV were shown in vitro to be specific for CMV antigens.

Looked up from germline, CDR1 is LNHDA and CDR2 is SQIVND (reference sequence). The CDR3 has 13 amino acids. V was trimmed by 7 bases and J by 7 bases, leaving 14 bases between them. The method was immunoSEQ multiplex PCR; TCRdb's version includes in-frame clones alone and lacks a portion of them. The sample carries about 120,000 clones, roughly 86% recorded once. The donors were members of the validation cohort, which comprised about 120 subjects and was separate from the first cohort of 600 to 850 subjects. Details on this clone: Its target is not known.

V and J are TRBV19 and TRBJ1-5; D remains ambiguous. The material sequenced was PBMCs. This receptor was obtained from a man younger than 35 in good health and CMV-seronegative. CDR3 loop: CASKAGAGQPQHF. The CDR3, as DNA: TGTGCCAGTAAGGCGGGAGCAGGACAGCCCCAGCATTTT.